This T cell receptor (beta chain) stems from a study of blood T cell repertoires in COVID-19 (dated by TCRdb to between 2020 and 2021). For context, the study as a whole: Collaborator samples came from the United States, Italy and Spain and covered acute and convalescent phases of COVID-19. The prospective study material was composed of cDNA or gDNA derived from T cells, B-cell-depleted T cells, or PBMCs. Subjects who had been exposed to COVID-19, were actively infected with it, or had recovered from it provided the deeply sampled blood TCRbeta repertoires that made up the dataset. The repertoires were released in a freely available public database meant as a resource for research on the immune response to SARS-CoV-2. Samples were obtained from the ongoing ImmuneRACE study (first 160 participants) and from 1,200 or so subjects provided by 6 global collaborators. A de-identified subject ID, COVID-19 status, age in years and sex were almost always included in the sample metadata. HLA class I and class II types, where available, came from metadata supplied by the sample provider rather than from assay-based typing.

The paper's findings and limits, for the study overall: How much clinical and demographic metadata was included differed by source and by participant, and the metadata was provided uncurated.

The germline V end is reduced by 3 bases and the J end by 3 bases; junction bases left unmatched: 9. Including the terminal cysteine and phenylalanine, the CDR3 comprises 15 residues. Only the CDR3 DNA stays, 45 bases, in frame from base 1. The germline V gene (reference sequence) provides CDR1 DFQATT and CDR2 SNEGSKA. Each collaborating institution followed its own protocols to collect whole blood in K2EDTA tubes. For TCRbeta analysis, collaborators shipped samples as frozen whole blood, isolated PBMCs, or DNA extracted from either of those sample types. The immunoSEQ Assay, a bias-controlled multiplex PCR, was used to amplify TCRbeta CDR3 regions from genomic DNA. The published analysis was carried out like this. The number of nucleated cells in each sample was estimated from the amplification of reference gene primers within the assay. To quantify the absolute abundance of each unique TCRbeta CDR3 rearrangement, sequence reads were collapsed and filtered. For each sample, productive Simpson clonality was calculated by taking the square root of Simpson's diversity index across productive rearrangements. Held by TCRdb, this immuneACCESS table contains in-frame sequences only and omits some clones. Under half of the omission traces to an unresolved V gene where checked; the cause of the rest is unknown. V and J calls and clone size follow that table, whereas D and trimming were derived from the DNA. A total of some 42,000 clones appear in this sample, 70% to 90% of them only once. About 2.4% of the sample is held by the ten biggest clonotypes.

Note on this clone: Its recognized antigen is unknown. The sample holds no much larger clone one base away, and base qualities are not on file.

This TCR came from a human donor in a cohort sampled during active COVID-19. The chain employs TRBV20-1 and TRBJ2-3; 7 central nucleotides agree with TRBD2. Sequencing was performed on peripheral blood. The CDR3 region has the sequence CSASLLASETDTQYF. In nucleotide form, the sequence is TGCAGTGCTAGTTTACTAGCGAGTGAAACAGATACGCAGTATTTT.